Listed below are T cell receptor beta chains from one sample, sequenced in a study of beta chain features in type 1 diabetes. Generated by immunoSEQ multiplex PCR, the TCRdb table keeps only in-frame clones and is missing some. The sample consists of around 500,000 clones, about 32% of them appearing once. Sequencing was done on a sample of naive CD4+ T cells from blood. The receptors were sampled from a man in his late teens or twenties in good health. Each CDR3 is given with its conserved first and last residue. The order of the fields is V gene, D gene, J gene, clone size, CDR3 DNA, CDR3 protein. The D gene is left open where the match is weak. The size field is filled for only some rows; it gives once, few, many or a size class.

>TRBV12-5|-|TRBJ1-4|-
TGTGCTAGTGGTTTCGGCGCGGCACTCGAAAAACTGTTTTTT
CASGFGAALEKLFF
>TRBV6-5|-|TRBJ2-1|-
TGTGCCAGCAGGTTTACGTCGGGTGAGCAGTTCTTC
CASRFTSGEQFF
>TRBV4-3|-|TRBJ2-7|-
TGCGCCAGCAGCCAAGACAGGGGGGGCTACGAGCAGTACTTC
CASSQDRGGYEQYF
>TRBV15|-|TRBJ2-5|few
TGTGCCACCAGCAGAGCCCCGGGACGGAGCCAAGAGACCCAGTACTTC
CATSRAPGRSQETQYF
>TRBV29-1|-|TRBJ2-2|few
TGCAGCGTTGTTGTTGGGAACACCGGGGAGCTGTTTTTT
CSVVVGNTGELFF
>TRBV25-1|-|TRBJ1-2|few
TGTGCCAGCAGTGAATTCGGTGCGGATGGCTACACCTTC
CASSEFGADGYTF
>TRBV5-4|-|TRBJ2-7|-
TGTGCCAGCAGCTTGGTGGGACGGTACGAGCAGTACTTC
CASSLVGRYEQYF
>TRBV7-9|TRBD1|TRBJ2-7|-
TGTGCCAGCAGCCGTGACAGGGATTCCTACGAGCAGTACTTC
CASSRDRDSYEQYF
>TRBV29-1|-|TRBJ2-3|-
TGCAGCGTTGATTTACAGTTCACAGATACGCAGTATTTT
CSVDLQFTDTQYF
>TRBV4-1|-|TRBJ2-5|-
TGCGCCAGCAGCCACCCCGGGGAGACCCAGTACTTC
CASSHPGETQYF
>TRBV15|-|TRBJ1-3|-
TGTGCCACCAGCAGAGCGATCTCTGGAAACACCATATATTTT
CATSRAISGNTIYF
>TRBV9|-|TRBJ2-2|few
TGTGCCAGCAGCCCCCGTGGGGGAAACACCGGGGAGCTGTTTTTT
CASSPRGGNTGELFF
>TRBV7-3|TRBD2|TRBJ2-1|-
TGTGCCAGCAGCTCTAGCGGGAGAGCTGAGCAGTTCTTC
CASSSSGRAEQFF
>TRBV19|-|TRBJ2-1|few
TGTGCCAGTAGAAAGGATTTCTCCTACAATGAGCAGTTCTTC
CASRKDFSYNEQFF
>TRBV30|TRBD2|TRBJ2-1|-
TGTGCCTGGAGTGTACGACGAGCTAGCGGGACCTACAATGAGCAGTTCTTC
CAWSVRRASGTYNEQFF
>TRBV18|-|TRBJ2-2|few
TGTGCCAGCTCACCTTGGGTCAGCGGCGGGGAGCTGTTTTTT
CASSPWVSGGELFF
>TRBV30|TRBD2|TRBJ2-1|many
TGTGCCTCGATCCCAAGCGGGAGGGCCGCTCATGAGCAGTTCTTC
CASIPSGRAAHEQFF
>TRBV30|-|TRBJ1-1|few
TGTGCCTGGAGTGTATGGACGGCGAACACTGAAGCTTTCTTT
CAWSVWTANTEAFF
>TRBV29-1|-|TRBJ2-7|-
TGCAGCGTTGAGGGGACCCTGGGGGAGCAGTACTTC
CSVEGTLGEQYF
>TRBV30|-|TRBJ2-5|-
TGTGCCTGGAGTGTCGGTCGCTCGTACCAAGAGACCCAGTACTTC
CAWSVGRSYQETQYF
>TRBV5-4|-|TRBJ2-3|-
TGTGCCAGCAGCTTGACTAGTGAGGCAGATACGCAGTATTTT
CASSLTSEADTQYF
>TRBV7-2|-|TRBJ2-7|-
TGTGCCAGCAGCTTGAACAGCTACGAGCAGTACTTC
CASSLNSYEQYF
>TRBV20-1|-|TRBJ2-5|-
TGCAGTGCTAGATTTTCCGAGACCCAGTACTTC
CSARFSETQYF
>TRBV4-2|-|TRBJ2-5|-
TGTGCCAGCAGCCAACCCCTTCATCTTACAGGAAGCGAGACCCAGTACTTC
CASSQPLHLTGSETQYF
>TRBV30|TRBD1|TRBJ2-1|-
TGTGCCTGGAGTCTCAAGGACAGGGTCTACAATGAGCAGTTCTTC
CAWSLKDRVYNEQFF
>TRBV29-1|TRBD1|TRBJ2-5|-
TGCAGCGTTGTGCGGGACAGGATCCAAGAGACCCAGTACTTC
CSVVRDRIQETQYF
>TRBV30|-|TRBJ2-2|-
TGTGCCTGGAGTGTAACCCTCCCTTCCTCAGGAGCAGCCGGGGAGCTGTTTTTT
CAWSVTLPSSGAAGELFF
>TRBV27|TRBD1|TRBJ1-2|-
TGTGCCAGCAGTTATGGGGACAGGGGTTATGGCTACACCTTC
CASSYGDRGYGYTF
>TRBV25-1|-|TRBJ2-7|-
TGTGCCAGCAGCGGACAGACCTACGAGCAGTACTTC
CASSGQTYEQYF
>TRBV27|-|TRBJ2-1|-
TGTGCCAGCAGTTTTGTGGTTGGCTCCTACAATGAGCAGTTCTTC
CASSFVVGSYNEQFF
>TRBV30|-|TRBJ1-5|-
TGTGCCTGGAGCGCTCTGCCGGGGCAGCCCCAGCATTTT
CAWSALPGQPQHF
>TRBV30|-|TRBJ1-5|-
TGTGCCTGGGACGGAGGCAATCAGCCCCAGCATTTT
CAWDGGNQPQHF
>TRBV5-1|-|TRBJ2-1|-
TGCGCCAGCAGCCGCCGGGACTTTTCCTACAATGAGCAGTTCTTC
CASSRRDFSYNEQFF
>TRBV29-1|-|TRBJ2-7|-
TGCAGCGGAAGGGCAGGCGGCTCCTACGAGCAGTACTTC
CSGRAGGSYEQYF
>TRBV13|-|TRBJ2-7|-
TGTGCCAGCAGCTTAGTTGTTTCCGGGTCGGGCTCCTACGAGCAGTACTTC
CASSLVVSGSGSYEQYF
>TRBV30|-|TRBJ2-7|few
TGTGCCTGGAGTGGGGACTACGAGCAGTACTTC
CAWSGDYEQYF
>TRBV30|-|TRBJ2-2|few
TGTGCCTGCGGCATAGAAGCGAACACCGGGGAGCTGTTTTTT
CACGIEANTGELFF
>TRBV5-1|-|TRBJ2-2|-
TGCGCCAGCAGCTTACAGGGTGCCGGGGAGCTGTTTTTT
CASSLQGAGELFF
>TRBV6-6|-|TRBJ2-7|-
TGTGCCAGCAGTTACTCGATCCAGGGAATCTCCTACGAGCAGTACTTC
CASSYSIQGISYEQYF
>TRBV30|-|TRBJ2-4|-
TGTGCCTGGAGTTCCATGGTCTCGGGGATTCAGTACTTC
CAWSSMVSGIQYF
>TRBV7-8|-|TRBJ2-7|few
TGTGCCAGCCGGTTGGCGGATTCATCCTACGAGCAGTACTTC
CASRLADSSYEQYF
>TRBV28|-|TRBJ2-5|-
TGTGCCAGCAGTACCCCGGGACGGAGGACCCAGTACTTC
CASSTPGRRTQYF
>TRBV4-3|-|TRBJ1-2|-
TGCGCCAGCAGCCAAGATCTTCGGTATGGCTACACCTTC
CASSQDLRYGYTF
>TRBV7-2|-|TRBJ2-3|-
TGTGCCAGCATAAACCGCGGCCGCACAGATACGCAGTATTTT
CASINRGRTDTQYF
>TRBV4-3|-|TRBJ2-7|few
TGCGCCAGCAGCCTCCGGACGGGGACCTCTACCTACGAGCAGTACTTC
CASSLRTGTSTYEQYF
>TRBV7-9|-|TRBJ1-2|-
TGTGCCAGCAGCTTTCGGGGGAACGGTGGCTACACCTTC
CASSFRGNGGYTF
>TRBV30|TRBD2|TRBJ2-5|-
TGTGCCTGGAGTGGGGGGCTAGCGGGAGAAGAGACCCAGTACTTC
CAWSGGLAGEETQYF
>TRBV7-6|-|TRBJ1-5|-
TGTGCCAGCAGCCCGTGGGGGAGCAATCAGCCCCAGCATTTT
CASSPWGSNQPQHF
>TRBV30|-|TRBJ2-2|-
TGTGCCTGGAGTGGGACTCCCGGCGGGGAGCTGTTTTTT
CAWSGTPGGELFF
>TRBV7-2|-|TRBJ2-3|-
TGTGCCAGCACCCTGACGGGAGCCTCAGATACGCAGTATTTT
CASTLTGASDTQYF